A single sample is the source of the 6 T cell receptor beta chains below, sequenced in a study of early T cells in non-severe SARS-CoV-2 infection. Using its own MiXCR run on the 5' RACE reads, TCRdb lists one record per CDR3 protein. The top ten hold roughly 6% of the sample, which has tens of thousands of distinct CDR3 sequences, approximately 10% seen once. The sequencing here drew on whole blood, taken at baseline. The receptors stem from an adult who was a healthcare worker with PCR-confirmed SARS-CoV-2 infection or an uninfected control (not recorded which).

The genes are TRBV9 and TRBJ1-1; D perhaps matches TRBD1 (6 bases). Germline assignment: CDR1 SGDLS and CDR2 YYNGEE. V lost 2 bases, J lost 2 bases, and 10 bases lay in between. The CDR3 has 14 amino acids. The CDR3 here is CASSVGGPNTEAFF. As DNA, the CDR3 is TGTGCCAGCAGCGTCGGGGGCCCTAACACTGAAGCTTTCTTT.

The V and J genes are TRBV9 and TRBJ2-1, with D perhaps matching TRBD2 (5 bases). V shed 4 bases and J shed 6 bases, with 14 bases lying between them. Germline CDR1 is SGDLS and CDR2 is YYNGEE. The length of the CDR3 is 14 residues. CDR3 nucleotides: TGTGCCAGCAGCTCAACCCTGGGGAGCAATGAGCAGTTCTTC. This sequence encodes CASSSTLGSNEQFF.

This chain joins TRBV6-1 and TRBJ1-2; maybe TRBD1 (5 bases). V lost 3 bases and J lost 4, with 12 bases in between. This CDR3 has 14 residues. Germline V gene lookup returns CDR1 MNHNS and CDR2 SASEGT. CDR3 residues: CASSDGDVGYGYTF. CDR3 sequence (DNA): TGTGCCAGCAGTGATGGGGACGTCGGCTATGGCTACACCTTC.

This chain uses TRBV6-6 with TRBJ2-6; tentative D call: TRBD2 (7 bases). CDR1 is MNHNY, CDR2 SVGAGI, per germline (reference sequence). The CDR3 covers 15 residues. V lost 4 bases to trimming and J lost 2 bases, with 9 bases between them. CDR3 DNA sequence: TGTGCCAGCAGTTTCGGGGGGCCTGGGGCCAACGTCCTGACTTTC. Protein product: CASSFGGPGANVLTF.

In its sample, this clonotype was seen a few times. The chain is built from TRBV20-1 and TRBJ2-7; D tentatively fits TRBD1 or TRBD2 (6 bases each). The CDR3 extends over 15 amino acids. Trimming cost V 6 bases and J 0 bases, with 18 bases left between them. Germline V gene sequence: CDR1 DFQATT, CDR2 SNEGSKA (reference sequence). The CDR3 region is CSANRRGVTSYEQYF. For the CDR3, the DNA is TGCAGTGCCAACAGAAGGGGGGTTACCTCCTACGAGCAGTACTTC.

This clonotype was observed at least ten times. This chain uses TRBV7-7 with TRBJ2-3, with D possibly being TRBD2 (5 bases). The germline V gene encodes CDR1 SSHAT and CDR2 FNYEAQ (reference sequence). V shed 2 bases and J shed 6 bases, with 12 bases lying between them. The CDR3 is 14 residues long. This CDR3 reads CASSLIAEADTQYF. The CDR3 DNA follows: TGTGCCAGCAGCTTAATTGCGGAGGCCGATACGCAGTATTTT.